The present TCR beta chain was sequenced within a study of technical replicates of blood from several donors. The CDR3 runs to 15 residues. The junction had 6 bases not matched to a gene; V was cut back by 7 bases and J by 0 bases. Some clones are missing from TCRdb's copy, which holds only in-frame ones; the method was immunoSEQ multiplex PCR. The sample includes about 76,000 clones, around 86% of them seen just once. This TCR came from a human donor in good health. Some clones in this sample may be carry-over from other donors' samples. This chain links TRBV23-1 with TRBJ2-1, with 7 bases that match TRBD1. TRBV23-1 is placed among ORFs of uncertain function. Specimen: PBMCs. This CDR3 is CASTHRGSSYNEQFF. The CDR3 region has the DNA TGCGCCAGCACTCACAGGGGAAGCTCCTACAATGAGCAGTTCTTC.